This TCR beta chain is from a study of T cells in Graves' hyperthyroidism and ophthalmopathy (dated by TCRdb to the late 2010s). Concerning the study at large: Peripheral blood samples were taken at the time of initial diagnosis, prior to any treatment. The 100 or so discovery patients were randomly divided into training and test sets at a 7:3 ratio. After sampling, hyperthyroidism patients received methimazole starting at 30 mg daily, and ophthalmopathy patients received high-dose intravenous methylprednisolone. According to the paper, TCR Vbeta CDR3 sequencing was carried out on more than 120 peripheral blood samples, which came from fewer than 50 ophthalmopathy, about 75 hyperthyroidism and some 17 progressor patients. Whether ophthalmopathy could be predicted prospectively was tested in an independent validation cohort made up of 18 hyperthyroidism patients plus 17 patients who later progressed to ophthalmopathy. Thyroid tissue and blood T-cell repertoires from roughly 6 Graves' hyperthyroidism patients were also compared in the study. To identify distinguishing TCR V-J signatures, a discovery cohort of about a hundred patients was used, comprising 43 with Graves' ophthalmopathy and approximately 58 with stable Graves' hyperthyroidism. The paper as a whole reports these results and caveats: No statistical method was used to fix the sample size in advance, and group allocation was not hidden from the investigators. A 13 V-J signature model separated ophthalmopathy from stable hyperthyroidism, with approximately 86% sensitivity and 81.08% specificity in cross-validation and 80%/75% in testing. In validation, the model predicted progression to ophthalmopathy with approximately 71% sensitivity and roughly 75% specificity, a median of 6.5 months before onset. Most expanded thyroid clonotypes (frequency above 0.001) were also found in blood, which suggests that blood repertoires may mirror thyroid immune responses.

Trimming costs V 7 bases and J 2 bases, and their ends lie 15 bases apart. From its cysteine to its phenylalanine, the CDR3 spans 15 amino acids. Only the CDR3 region is kept as DNA, spanning 45 bases read in frame from base 1. Stable Graves' hyperthyroidism was defined as no progression to ophthalmopathy during 18 months of follow-up. Hyperthyroidism patients were aged 18 to 65 years and newly diagnosed, with disease duration of less than 2 months. Any patient with an uncontrolled infection, another autoimmune disease, pregnancy or lactation was excluded. Diagnoses were established on the basis of clinical symptoms, serum thyroxine and TRAb, thyroid ultrasound, and orbital computed tomography. Ficoll-Paque density gradient centrifugation was used to isolate PBMCs from 9.5 to 10 ml of fresh peripheral blood. Total RNA was extracted using Trizol reagent, and RNA quality was assessed on an Agilent 2100 Bioanalyzer.

This clonotype was detected only a few times. Which antigen it targets is not known. Base quality data are lacking; no much larger clone is found one base away. Amplification of TCR beta CDR3 regions was carried out from RNA transcripts. The first round of RT-PCR for the TCR CDR3 was performed with the HTBI primer set and the Qiagen OneStep RT-PCR kit. The libraries were constructed in a second round of multiplex PCR and then size-selected and purified. The libraries were sequenced on an Illumina HiSeq2000 using paired-end 100 bp reads. The authors processed their data as follows. Raw data were processed with SOAPnuke, discarding reads with adapters, uncalled bases, mean Phred below 15, or no exact constant-primer or identifier match. High-quality paired reads were merged using COPE v1.2.5, and each unique nucleotide sequence was defined as a clonotype. Clonotypes were aligned to IMGT TRBV, TRBD and TRBJ reference segments using MiTCR v1.1. Only V-J combinations with frequency above 0.0001, covering 99% to 99.2% of repertoires, were analysed. The TCS score was defined as F50 (clonal expansion) divided by E x V (chaos), with BLOSUM62-based TCRdist calculated between CDR3 peptides within each V-J. Welch's t-statistics and random forest reduced around 520 V-J features to 13, which were used in a naive Bayes classifier (R e1071). In-frame beta chains were kept once TCRdb had trimmed the public reads at Q25 with fastp and called clones with MiXCR. Each entry is one CDR3 protein sequence, shown with its most common DNA and genes. V and J calls and clone size were set by TCRdb, not the authors. Within this sample are about 210,000 distinct CDR3 sequences, with approximately 17% of them counted one time only. The top ten constitute approximately 50% of the sample.

The clonotype originates from a man aged 45-65 years with Graves' hyperthyroidism. Rearrangement joined TRBV6-7 to TRBJ2-1; the D region possibly corresponds to TRBD1 (6 bases align). TRBV6-7 is given ORF status, its function remaining uncertain. The sequencing input was blood. The CDR3 has the sequence CASNLLRTAYNEQFF. The nucleotide sequence is TGTGCCAGCAACCTCTTGAGGACAGCCTACAATGAGCAGTTCTTC.